The T cell receptor (beta chain) described here comes from a study of blood T cell repertoires in COVID-19. Here immunoSEQ multiplex PCR was the method, and the copy in TCRdb shows in-frame clones only, minus some. Among roughly 150,000 clones, more than 70% were seen once, and the ten largest hold 15% to 20%. CDR1 and CDR2 (germline): MNHEY, SMNVEV (reference sequence). V lost 3 bases to trimming and J lost 5 bases; unmatched junction nucleotides: 5. The CDR3 has 15 amino acids. The TCR sequence derives from a man in his 60s who had recovered from COVID-19. The sequencing sample was made of PBMCs or T cells enriched from blood (not recorded which). The rearrangement uses TRBV27 and TRBJ2-5; 11 bases are shared with TRBD2. The CDR3 DNA reads TGTGCCAGCAGTTTGATAGCGGGGGGGCCGGAGACCCAGTACTTC. Its protein is CASSLIAGGPETQYF.